One sample yielded the 29 T cell receptor beta chains listed below, sequenced in a study of blood T cell repertoires in COVID-19. Data came from immunoSEQ multiplex PCR; TCRdb stores just in-frame clones and leaves some out. The table records 97,000 or so clones, 75% to 95% of them present only once. The sample was peripheral blood. The receptors here all came from a man in his sixties with acute or convalescent COVID-19.

The rearrangement joins TRBV5-1 to TRBJ1-1; no clear D. The CDR3 totals 14 residues. Germline CDR1 reads SGHRS; CDR2 reads YFSETQ. Trimming pared 7 bases from V and 3 bases from J, leaving 16 bases between. CDR3 in DNA: TGCGCCAGCCAGCGCGGGTATGGGGACACTGAAGCTTTCTTT. Encoded protein: CASQRGYGDTEAFF.

The chain links TRBV5-1 to TRBJ1-2; TRBD1 is a possible D gene (6 bases). The germline CDR1 and CDR2 sequences are SGHRS and YFSETQ. V was shortened by 2 bases and J by 4 bases, with 18 bases between the two germline ends. The CDR3 sequence is 16 residues long. CDR3 nucleotide sequence: TGCGCCAGCAGCTTCGAGTCAGCACAGGGCCTCTATGGCTACACCTTC. Its protein product is CASSFESAQGLYGYTF.

This clone was seen a single time. The CDR3 loop is CASSHGQGTDGYTF. CDR3 DNA sequence: TGTGCCAGCAGTCACGGACAGGGCACAGATGGCTACACCTTC. The chain is built from TRBV6-5 and TRBJ1-2; 8 positions agree with TRBD1. Trimming took 5 bases from V and 6 from J; bases not matched to a gene: 8. Germline assignment: CDR1 MNHEY and CDR2 SVGAGI. The CDR3 is 14 residues long.

V usage is TRBV28 and J usage is TRBJ2-7, with 9 bases that match TRBD1. This CDR3 comprises 15 residues. Trimming at V came to 6 bases and at J to 3 bases, leaving 9 bases not matched to a gene. Germline V gives CDR1 MDHEN, CDR2 SYDVKM. The CDR3 spells CASSSGQGFVYEQYV. CDR3 sequence (DNA): TGTGCCAGCAGCTCTGGACAGGGGTTTGTCTACGAGCAGTACGTC.

V usage is TRBV7-2 and J usage is TRBJ2-5; 8 bases fit TRBD1. With 4 bases clipped from V and 3 bases from J, the junction kept 7 bases outside the gene matches. The germline gives CDR1 SGHTA, CDR2 FQGNSA. The CDR3 length is 15 residues. Here the CDR3 DNA reads TGTGCCAGCAGCTCCCGGACAGGGATGGAAGAGACCCAGTACTTC. Translated: CASSSRTGMEETQYF.

The V gene is TRBV11-3, the J gene TRBJ2-2; 10 nucleotides align to TRBD1. The CDR3 length is 14 residues. Trimming removed 3 bases from V and 7 bases from J; junction bases left unmatched: 2. The V gene's germline CDR1 is SGHNT and CDR2 YENEEA. This CDR3 reads CASSLDRGNGELFF. As DNA, the CDR3 is TGTGCCAGCAGCTTGGACAGGGGGAACGGGGAGCTGTTTTTT.

The chain combines TRBV28 with TRBJ1-1, with 7 bases identical to TRBD1. Germline V gene lookup returns CDR1 MDHEN and CDR2 SYDVKM. Trimming cost V 7 bases and J 0 bases; bases outside gene matches: 17. This CDR3 has 18 residues. In DNA, the CDR3 is TGTGCCAGCAAGAAAGGGACAGCATGGCTCCAGATGAACACTGAAGCTTTCTTT. This encodes CASKKGTAWLQMNTEAFF.

This clone occurred once. The chain carries TRBV2 and TRBJ1-2, with a tentative D call TRBD1 (6 bases). CDR3 length: 14 residues. Between the trimmed V and J ends, which lost 4 bases and 0 bases, there was a span of 9 bases. Looked up from germline, CDR1 is SNHLY and CDR2 is FYNNEI. CDR3 bases: TGTGCCAGCAGTGCCAGGGGAGCTAACTATGGCTACACCTTC. Translated, it gives CASSARGANYGYTF.

This clone was found once. This sequence joins TRBV4-1 and TRBJ1-4; D call uncertain. V was shortened by 3 bases and J by 5 bases, with 16 bases between the two germline ends. Looked up from germline, CDR1 is MGHRA and CDR2 is YSYEKL. The CDR3 totals 16 residues. CDR3 sequence: CASSQSPSRPNEKLFF. CDR3 bases: TGCGCCAGCAGCCAGAGTCCGTCCAGGCCAAATGAAAAACTGTTTTTT.

V and J are TRBV5-4 and TRBJ1-1; 7 positions agree with TRBD1. The CDR3 has 15 amino acids. CDR1 is SGHNT, CDR2 YYREEE, per germline (reference sequence). The J segment lost 2 bases and the V segment lost 1 base, leaving 5 bases of the junction unmatched. The CDR3 sequence is CASSLQGTVNTEAFF. CDR3 in DNA: TGTGCCAGCAGCTTGCAGGGGACAGTAAACACTGAAGCTTTCTTT.

The chain employs TRBV5-4 and TRBJ1-4; TRBD1 matches 8 bases. Germline trimming cut 0 bases from V and 8 bases from J; bases unmatched to any gene: 9. This CDR3 has 16 amino acids. Germline V CDR1 and CDR2: SGHNT, YYREEE (reference sequence). In DNA form, the CDR3 reads TGTGCCAGCAGCTTGGCTACCCAGGGGGCGGAGGAAAAACTGTTTTTT. Its protein product is CASSLATQGAEEKLFF. The full variable domain, with the rest looked up from reference TRBV5-4 and TRBJ1-4, is ETGVTQSPTHLIKTRGQQVTLRCSSQSGHNTVSWYQQALGQGPQFIFQYYREEENGRGNFPPRFSGLQFPNYSSELNVNALELDDSALYLCASSLATQGAEEKLFFGSGTQLSVL.

The chain has TRBV7-2 and TRBJ1-1; TRBD1 is a possible D gene (6 bases). V was pared by 0 bases and J by 4 bases, with 15 bases between. The CDR3 contains 16 residues. Germline-derived CDR1 and CDR2 are SGHTA and FQGNSA. As DNA, the CDR3 is TGTGCCAGCAGCTTAGCGTCGACAGGAGGAGCCACTGAAGCTTTCTTT. The encoded protein is CASSLASTGGATEAFF.

This clone was seen a single time. This CDR3 is CASSIDAVQPQHF. CDR3 nucleotide sequence: TGTGCCAGTAGTATAGATGCGGTTCAGCCCCAGCATTTT. The J gene is TRBJ1-5, the V gene TRBV19; the D is unclear. Per germline, CDR1 LNHDA and CDR2 SQIVND (reference sequence). This CDR3 spans 13 amino acids. V was clipped by 0 bases and J by 6 bases, with 6 bases between them.

The chain has TRBV7-8 and TRBJ1-2, with 9 bases fitting TRBD1. The V gene end was trimmed by 1 base and the J gene end by 7 bases; junction bases not matched to a gene: 13. The CDR3 is 17 residues long. Germline V gene lookup returns CDR1 SGHVS and CDR2 FQNEAQ. CDR3 nucleotide sequence: TGTGCCAGCAGCTTAGACTTCGGGAACAGGGGGCAGGGTGGCTACACCTTC. Translation: CASSLDFGNRGQGGYTF.

The genes are TRBV7-8 and TRBJ1-3; D remains unclear. V shed 3 bases and J shed 4 bases, with 7 bases lying between them. CDR1 is SGHVS, CDR2 FQNEAQ, per germline. CDR3 length: 13 residues. The CDR3 here is CASSLAGGNTIYF. DNA for the CDR3: TGTGCCAGCAGCTTGGCGGGCGGAAACACCATATATTTT. Based on the CDR3 plus reference TRBV7-8 and TRBJ1-3, the full variable domain is GAGVSQSPRYKVAKRGQDVALRCDPISGHVSLFWYQQALGQGPEFLTYFQNEAQLDKSGLPSDRFFAERPEGSVSTLKIQRTQQEDSAVYLCASSLAGGNTIYFGEGSWLTVV.

The CDR3 is CASSRQGLNTEAFF. The CDR3 DNA is TGTGCCAGCAGTCGACAGGGACTGAACACTGAAGCTTTCTTT. The chain is built from TRBV2 and TRBJ1-1; the match to TRBD1 covers 7 bases. Per germline, CDR1 SNHLY and CDR2 FYNNEI. The V gene end was trimmed by 5 bases and the J gene end by 0 bases; junction bases not matched to a gene: 3. The length of the CDR3 is 14 residues.

The CDR3 region is CASSEEQAGGYTF. CDR3 bases: TGTGCCAGCAGTGAAGAACAGGCGGGGGGCTACACCTTC. The V gene is TRBV6-1, the J gene TRBJ1-2; a weak D match, TRBD1 (5 bases). Germline CDR1 is MNHNS and CDR2 is SASEGT. This CDR3 has 13 residues. The V gene lost 1 base and the J gene lost 8 bases, with 11 bases spanning the gap.

J is TRBJ2-7 and V is TRBV2, with D tentatively TRBD2 (5 bases). V was trimmed by 5 bases and J by 2 bases, leaving 19 bases between them. The CDR3 sequence is 16 residues long. Germline CDR1 SNHLY, CDR2 FYNNEI. CDR3 loop: CASSPTPGIETYEQYF. In nucleotides, the CDR3 is TGTGCCAGCAGTCCTACTCCCGGGATCGAGACCTACGAGCAGTACTTC.

This CDR3 is CASRTGATFYGYTF. The CDR3 DNA reads as TGTGCCAGCAGGACTGGAGCCACCTTCTATGGCTACACCTTC. This chain connects TRBV6-5 to TRBJ1-2; D is unclear. This CDR3 has 14 residues. CDR1 is MNHEY, CDR2 SVGAGI, per germline. Trimming cost V 6 bases and J 4 bases, with 15 bases left between them.

The chain uses TRBV19 and TRBJ2-6; D ambiguous. Between the trimmed V and J ends, which lost 3 bases and 2 bases, there was a span of 8 bases. The germline V gene encodes CDR1 LNHDA and CDR2 SQIVND (reference sequence). The CDR3 sequence is 15 residues long. Here the CDR3 reads CASSIWATGANVLTF. For the CDR3, the DNA is TGTGCCAGTAGTATTTGGGCCACTGGGGCCAACGTCCTGACTTTC.

This chain's CDR3 is CASSLGDYPNSPLHF. The CDR3 DNA is TGTGCCAGCAGCTTGGGCGACTACCCTAATTCACCCCTCCACTTT. V usage is TRBV7-9 and J usage is TRBJ1-6; D gene ambiguous. Germline assignment: CDR1 SEHNR and CDR2 FQNEAQ (reference sequence). The CDR3 length is 15 residues. V shed 3 bases and J shed 6 bases, with 12 bases lying between them.

V and J are TRBV5-4 and TRBJ2-3; D is possibly TRBD2 (7 bases). The CDR3 is 19 residues long. Germline V gives CDR1 SGHNT, CDR2 YYREEE (reference sequence). The V gene lost 0 bases and the J gene lost 0 bases, with 20 bases spanning the gap. Here the CDR3 DNA reads TGTGCCAGCAGCTTGGCCGGGCGGGGGCGGCTGGTGAGCACAGATACGCAGTATTTT. Protein sequence: CASSLAGRGRLVSTDTQYF.

The chain links TRBV2 to TRBJ1-1, with 7 bases lining up with TRBD1. The CDR3 runs to 12 residues. Germline V CDR1 and CDR2: SNHLY, FYNNEI. V was pared by 5 bases and J by 7 bases, with 4 bases of the junction left unmatched. The CDR3 is CASSYRTGEAFF. CDR3 bases: TGTGCCAGCAGTTATCGGACAGGTGAAGCTTTCTTT.

The chain couples TRBV12-5 to TRBJ1-1; TRBD1 is a possible D gene (5 bases). Germline-derived CDR1 and CDR2 are LGHNT and FRNRAP. The CDR3 has 14 residues. The ends were cut back, 0 bases at V and 8 bases at J, with 13 bases in the middle. CDR3 DNA: TGTGCTAGTGGTTTGGTACAATCGCGGGGGGAAGCTTTCTTT. It specifies CASGLVQSRGEAFF.

V usage is TRBV2 and J usage is TRBJ1-2; D is uncertain. Trimming took off 4 bases at V and 5 bases at J, with 8 bases between the two ends. Germline V lookup: CDR1 SNHLY, CDR2 FYNNEI. CDR3 length equals 12 residues. The CDR3 region is CASSGSGYGYTF. CDR3 sequence (DNA): TGTGCCAGCAGTGGATCGGGGTATGGCTACACCTTC.

V usage is TRBV10-3 and J usage is TRBJ1-1; TRBD1 is a possible D gene (5 bases). CDR1 and CDR2 (germline): ENHRY, SYGVKD. This CDR3 is built from 17 residues. Deletions cut 5 bases from V and 0 bases from J, with 19 bases between. The CDR3 sequence is CAISSPAGSSMNTEAFF. The CDR3 nucleotides read TGTGCCATCAGTTCACCAGCAGGGTCCTCCATGAACACTGAAGCTTTCTTT.

CDR3 sequence (DNA): TGTGCAAGTCGCCCAATCAGGGGGTTAGCTAATGAAAAACTGTTTTTT. The encoded protein is CASRPIRGLANEKLFF. The gene calls are TRBV12-2 and TRBJ1-4; TRBD1 is the table's D call, not checked against the DNA. TRBV12-2 is recorded as a pseudogene. The CDR3 is 16 amino acids.

CDR3 coding DNA: TGTGCCAGCAGCCCAACCAGGGGAAGCACTGAAGCTTTCTTT. This encodes CASSPTRGSTEAFF. The chain combines TRBV11-2 with TRBJ1-1; weak D call: TRBD1 (6 bases). This CDR3 comprises 14 residues. V was cut by 5 bases and J by 4 bases, with 14 bases left in between. In germline, CDR1 is SGHAT, CDR2 FQNNGV. Using reference TRBV11-2 and TRBJ1-1 for the parts outside the CDR3, the full variable domain is EAGVAQSPRYKIIEKRQSVAFWCNPISGHATLYWYQQILGQGPKLLIQFQNNGVVDDSQLPKDRFSAERLKGVDSTLKIQPAKLEDSAVYLCASSPTRGSTEAFFGQGTRLTVV.

Comments on this clone: Other DNA sequences within the sample encode an identical CDR3. The V and J genes are TRBV7-2 and TRBJ1-2; perhaps TRBD1 as D (5 bases). CDR1 and CDR2 (germline): SGHTA, FQGNSA. Trimming shortened V by 2 bases and J by 4 bases, and 5 bases separated the two germline ends. The CDR3 is 12 amino acids. This chain's CDR3 is CASSLTGYGYTF. CDR3 nucleotides: TGTGCCAGCAGCTTAACAGGCTATGGCTACACCTTC.